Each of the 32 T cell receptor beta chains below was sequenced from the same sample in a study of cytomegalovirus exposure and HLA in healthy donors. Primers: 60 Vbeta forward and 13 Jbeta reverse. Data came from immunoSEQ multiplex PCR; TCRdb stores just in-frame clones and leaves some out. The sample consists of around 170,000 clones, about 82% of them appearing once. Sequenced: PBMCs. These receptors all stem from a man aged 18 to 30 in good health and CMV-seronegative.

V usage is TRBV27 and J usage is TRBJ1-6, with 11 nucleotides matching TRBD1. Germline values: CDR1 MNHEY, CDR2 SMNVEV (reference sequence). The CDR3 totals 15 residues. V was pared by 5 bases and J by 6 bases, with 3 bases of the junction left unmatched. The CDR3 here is CASSLGQGVNSPLHF. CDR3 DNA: TGTGCCAGCAGTCTGGGACAGGGGGTTAATTCACCCCTCCACTTT.

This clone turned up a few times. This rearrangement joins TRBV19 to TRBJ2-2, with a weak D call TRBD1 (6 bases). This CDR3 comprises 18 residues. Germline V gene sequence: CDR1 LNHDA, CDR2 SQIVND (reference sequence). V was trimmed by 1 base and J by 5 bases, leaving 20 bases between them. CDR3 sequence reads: CASSIAGGGHKRTGELFF. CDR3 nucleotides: TGTGCCAGTAGTATAGCGGGTGGGGGCCATAAAAGAACCGGGGAGCTGTTTTTT.

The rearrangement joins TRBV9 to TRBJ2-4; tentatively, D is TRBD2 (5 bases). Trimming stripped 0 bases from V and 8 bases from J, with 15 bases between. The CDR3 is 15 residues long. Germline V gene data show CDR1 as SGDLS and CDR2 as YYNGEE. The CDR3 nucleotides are TGTGCCAGCAGCGTAGGAGTAGCCCTCGGGGACATTCAGTACTTC. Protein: CASSVGVALGDIQYF.

The CDR3 region has the DNA TGTGCCAGCAGCGTAGAACGGGAGGTTCGCGCAGATACGCAGTATTTT. It encodes CASSVEREVRADTQYF. The chain employs TRBV9 and TRBJ2-3; 7 nucleotides align to TRBD2. CDR3 length: 16 amino acids. The J segment lost 4 bases and the V segment lost 0 bases, leaving 8 bases of the junction unmatched. The germline CDR1 and CDR2 sequences are SGDLS and YYNGEE. Full variable domain (outside the CDR3, taken from reference TRBV9 and TRBJ2-3): DSGVTQTPKHLITATGQRVTLRCSPRSGDLSVYWYQQSLDQGLQFLIQYYNGEERAKGNILERFSAQQFPDLHSELNLSSLELGDSALYFCASSVEREVRADTQYFGPGTRLTVL.

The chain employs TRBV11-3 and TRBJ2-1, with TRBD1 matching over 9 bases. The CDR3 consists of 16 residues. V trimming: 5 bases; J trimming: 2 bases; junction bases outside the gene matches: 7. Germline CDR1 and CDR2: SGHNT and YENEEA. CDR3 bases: TGTGCCAGCAGCGCCGACGACAGGGGGGCCTACAATGAGCAGTTCTTC. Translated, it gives CASSADDRGAYNEQFF.

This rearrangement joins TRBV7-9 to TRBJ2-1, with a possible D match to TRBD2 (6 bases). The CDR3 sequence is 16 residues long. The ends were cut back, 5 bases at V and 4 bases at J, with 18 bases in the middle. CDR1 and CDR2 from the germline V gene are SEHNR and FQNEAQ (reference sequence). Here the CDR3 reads CASSRSTGDLYNEQFF. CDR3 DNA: TGTGCCAGCAGCCGATCCACGGGGGACCTATACAATGAGCAGTTCTTC.

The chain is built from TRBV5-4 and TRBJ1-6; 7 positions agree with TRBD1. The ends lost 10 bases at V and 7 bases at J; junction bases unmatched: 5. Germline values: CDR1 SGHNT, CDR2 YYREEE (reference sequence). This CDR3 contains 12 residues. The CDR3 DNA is TGTGCCGAAGGGGGCCGGAATTCACCCCTCCACTTT. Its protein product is CAEGGRNSPLHF.

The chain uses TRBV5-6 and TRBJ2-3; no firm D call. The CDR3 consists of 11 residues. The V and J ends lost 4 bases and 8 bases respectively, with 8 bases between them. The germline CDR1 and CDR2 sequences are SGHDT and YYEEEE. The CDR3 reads CASSLTATQYF. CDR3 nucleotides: TGTGCCAGCAGCCTAACCGCTACGCAGTATTTT.

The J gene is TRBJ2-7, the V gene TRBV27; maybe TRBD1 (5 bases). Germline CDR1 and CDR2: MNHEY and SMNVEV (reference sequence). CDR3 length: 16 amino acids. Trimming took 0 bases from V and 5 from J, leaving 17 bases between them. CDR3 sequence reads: CASSLSVQGEGDEQYF. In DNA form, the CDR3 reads TGTGCCAGCAGTTTATCGGTCCAGGGCGAAGGGGACGAGCAGTACTTC.

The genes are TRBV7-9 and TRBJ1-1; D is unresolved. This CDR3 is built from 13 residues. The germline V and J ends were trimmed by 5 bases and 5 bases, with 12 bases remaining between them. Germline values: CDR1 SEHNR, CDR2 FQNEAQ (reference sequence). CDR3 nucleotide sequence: TGTGCCAGCAGCCGTTTTCAGGTAACTGAAGCTTTCTTT. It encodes CASSRFQVTEAFF.

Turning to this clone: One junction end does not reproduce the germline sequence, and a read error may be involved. CDR3 DNA: TGTGCCAGCAGTGGGACTAGCGCCGACTTC. Its translation: CASSGTSADF. The chain is built from TRBV2 and TRBJ2-7, with 9 bases aligning to TRBD2. The CDR3 length is 10 residues. The germline CDR1 and CDR2 sequences are SNHLY and FYNNEI.

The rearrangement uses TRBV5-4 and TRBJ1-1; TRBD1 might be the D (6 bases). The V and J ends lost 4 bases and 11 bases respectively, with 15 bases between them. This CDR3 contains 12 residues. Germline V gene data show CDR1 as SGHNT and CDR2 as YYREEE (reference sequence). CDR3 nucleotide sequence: TGTGCCAGCAGCCCGACAGGCGGGGGGGCTTTCTTT. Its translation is CASSPTGGGAFF.

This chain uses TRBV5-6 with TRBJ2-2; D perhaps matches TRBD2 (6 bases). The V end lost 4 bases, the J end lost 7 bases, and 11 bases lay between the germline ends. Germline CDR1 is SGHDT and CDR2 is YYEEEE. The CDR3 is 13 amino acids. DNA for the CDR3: TGTGCCAGCAGCCCGGAGGGACGCGGGGAGCTGTTTTTT. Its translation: CASSPEGRGELFF.

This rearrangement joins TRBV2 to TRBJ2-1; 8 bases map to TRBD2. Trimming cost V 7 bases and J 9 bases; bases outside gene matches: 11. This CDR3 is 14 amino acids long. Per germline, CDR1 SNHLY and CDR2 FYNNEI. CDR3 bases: TGTGCCAGCAAATGGGACTCGCGGGGGGCTGAGCAGTTCTTC. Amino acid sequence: CASKWDSRGAEQFF.

Here the CDR3 DNA reads TGTGCCAGCAGCGCCCTACTCTCCTACGAGCAGTACTTC. Translation: CASSALLSYEQYF. J is TRBJ2-7 and V is TRBV7-3, with D hard to call. This CDR3 has 13 amino acids. From germline, CDR1 is SGHTA and CDR2 FQGTGA. With 5 bases removed from V and 0 bases from J, the gap between germline ends came to 8 bases.

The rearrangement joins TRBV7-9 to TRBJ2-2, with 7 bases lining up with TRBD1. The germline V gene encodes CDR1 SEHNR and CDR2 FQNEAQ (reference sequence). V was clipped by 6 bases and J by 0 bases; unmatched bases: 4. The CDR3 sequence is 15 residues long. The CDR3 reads CASRPGTANTGELFF. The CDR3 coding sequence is TGTGCCAGCAGACCCGGGACAGCGAACACCGGGGAGCTGTTTTTT.

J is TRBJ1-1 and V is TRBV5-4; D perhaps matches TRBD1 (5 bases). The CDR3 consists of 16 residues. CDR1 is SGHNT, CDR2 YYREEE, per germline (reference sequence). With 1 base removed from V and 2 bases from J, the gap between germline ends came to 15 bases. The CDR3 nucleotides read TGTGCCAGCAGCTTGAGCCCCCTCGGACATAACACTGAAGCTTTCTTT. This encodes CASSLSPLGHNTEAFF.

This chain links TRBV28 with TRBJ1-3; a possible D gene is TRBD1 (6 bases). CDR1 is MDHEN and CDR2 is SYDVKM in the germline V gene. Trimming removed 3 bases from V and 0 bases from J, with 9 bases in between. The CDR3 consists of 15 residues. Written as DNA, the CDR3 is TGTGCCAGCAGTTTGGCAGGGGTCTCTGGAAACACCATATATTTT. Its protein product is CASSLAGVSGNTIYF. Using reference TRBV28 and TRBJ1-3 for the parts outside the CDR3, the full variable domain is DVKVTQSSRYLVKRTGEKVFLECVQDMDHENMFWYRQDPGLGLRLIYFSYDVKMKEKGDIPEGYSVSREKKERFSLILESASTNQTSMYLCASSLAGVSGNTIYFGEGSWLTVV.

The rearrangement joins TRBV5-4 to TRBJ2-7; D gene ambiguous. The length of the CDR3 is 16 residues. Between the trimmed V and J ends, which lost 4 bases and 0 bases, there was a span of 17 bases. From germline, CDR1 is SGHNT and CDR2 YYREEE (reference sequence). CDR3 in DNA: TGTGCCAGCAGCCCCCATGGTCAGGCCACCTCCTACGAGCAGTACTTC. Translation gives CASSPHGQATSYEQYF.

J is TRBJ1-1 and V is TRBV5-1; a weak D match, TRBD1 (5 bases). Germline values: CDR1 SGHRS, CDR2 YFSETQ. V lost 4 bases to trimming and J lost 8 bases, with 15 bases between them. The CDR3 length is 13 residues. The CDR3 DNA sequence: TGCGCCAGCAGCGGGCAAGGGGCGGTAGAAGCTTTCTTT. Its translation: CASSGQGAVEAFF.

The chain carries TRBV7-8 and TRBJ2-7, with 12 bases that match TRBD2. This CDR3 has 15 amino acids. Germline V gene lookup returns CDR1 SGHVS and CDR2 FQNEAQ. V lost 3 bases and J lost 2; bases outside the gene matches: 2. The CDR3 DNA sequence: TGTGCCAGCAGCTTGGGGACTAGCGGGCCCTACGAGCAGTACTTC. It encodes CASSLGTSGPYEQYF.

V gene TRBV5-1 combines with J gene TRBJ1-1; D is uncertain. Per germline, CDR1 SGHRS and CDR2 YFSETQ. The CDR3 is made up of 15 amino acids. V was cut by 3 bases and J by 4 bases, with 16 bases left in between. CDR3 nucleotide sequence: TGCGCCAGCAGCTCCCCATCTGGAGGGAGCACTGAAGCTTTCTTT. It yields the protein CASSSPSGGSTEAFF.

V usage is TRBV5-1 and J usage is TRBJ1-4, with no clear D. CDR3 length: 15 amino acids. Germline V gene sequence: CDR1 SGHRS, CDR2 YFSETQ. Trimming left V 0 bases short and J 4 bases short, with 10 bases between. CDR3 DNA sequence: TGCGCCAGCAGCTTGGGCGGGTCCGTTAATGAAAAACTGTTTTTT. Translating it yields CASSLGGSVNEKLFF.

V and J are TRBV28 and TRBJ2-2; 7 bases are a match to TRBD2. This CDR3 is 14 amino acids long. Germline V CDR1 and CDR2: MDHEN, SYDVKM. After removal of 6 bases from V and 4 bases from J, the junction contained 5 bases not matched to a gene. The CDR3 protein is CASRRSGTTGELFF. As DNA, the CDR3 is TGTGCCAGCAGACGAAGCGGGACCACCGGGGAGCTGTTTTTT.

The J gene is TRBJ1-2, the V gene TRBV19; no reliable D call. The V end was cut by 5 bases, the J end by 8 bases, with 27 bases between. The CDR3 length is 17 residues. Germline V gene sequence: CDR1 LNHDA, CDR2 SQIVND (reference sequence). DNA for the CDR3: TGTGCCAGTAGTGTGGCGCATCTCGACCTCCTGACTGGGGGCTACACCTTC. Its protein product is CASSVAHLDLLTGGYTF.

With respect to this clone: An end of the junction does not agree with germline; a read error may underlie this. The CDR3: CASSIGRGTGVFF. CDR3 nucleotide sequence: TGTGCCAGTAGTATCGGTCGTGGGACAGGGGTTTTTTTC. The V call is TRBV19, the J call TRBJ1-2; 10 bases agree with TRBD1. The CDR3 runs 13 residues. Per the germline V gene, CDR1 is LNHDA and CDR2 is SQIVND (reference sequence).

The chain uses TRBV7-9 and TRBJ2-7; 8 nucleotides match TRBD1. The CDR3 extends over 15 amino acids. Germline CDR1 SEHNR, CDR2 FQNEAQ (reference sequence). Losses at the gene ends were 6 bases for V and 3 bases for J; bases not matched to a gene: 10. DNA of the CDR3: TGTGCCAGCAGTCCTCCTGCCGGGACAGGCTACGAGCAGTACTTC. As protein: CASSPPAGTGYEQYF.

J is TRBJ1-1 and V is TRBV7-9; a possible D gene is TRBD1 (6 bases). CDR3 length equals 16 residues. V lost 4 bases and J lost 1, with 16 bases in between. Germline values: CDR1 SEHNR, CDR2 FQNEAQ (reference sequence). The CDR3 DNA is TGTGCCAGCAGCTCCGAGGGGGACGGACGGAACACTGAAGCTTTCTTT. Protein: CASSSEGDGRNTEAFF.

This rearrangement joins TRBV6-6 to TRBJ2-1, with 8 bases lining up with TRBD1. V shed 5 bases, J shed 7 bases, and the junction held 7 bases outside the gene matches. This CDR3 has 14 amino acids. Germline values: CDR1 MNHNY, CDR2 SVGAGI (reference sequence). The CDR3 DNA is TGTGCCAGCAGTCGGACAGGGCCAAGGAATGAGCAGTTCTTC. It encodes CASSRTGPRNEQFF.

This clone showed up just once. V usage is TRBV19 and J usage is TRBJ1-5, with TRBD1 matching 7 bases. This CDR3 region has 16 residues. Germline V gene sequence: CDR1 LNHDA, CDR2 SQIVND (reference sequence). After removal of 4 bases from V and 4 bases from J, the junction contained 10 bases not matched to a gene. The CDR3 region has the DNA TGTGCCAGTAGTAAAACGACAGGGTCGAGGAATCAGCCCCAGCATTTT. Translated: CASSKTTGSRNQPQHF.

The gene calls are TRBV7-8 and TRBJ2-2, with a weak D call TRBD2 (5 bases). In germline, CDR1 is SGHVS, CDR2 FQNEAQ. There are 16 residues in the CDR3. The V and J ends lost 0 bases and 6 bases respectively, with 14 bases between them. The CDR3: CASSLAARRAPGELFF. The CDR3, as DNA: TGTGCCAGCAGCTTAGCGGCCCGGCGGGCTCCCGGGGAGCTGTTTTTT.

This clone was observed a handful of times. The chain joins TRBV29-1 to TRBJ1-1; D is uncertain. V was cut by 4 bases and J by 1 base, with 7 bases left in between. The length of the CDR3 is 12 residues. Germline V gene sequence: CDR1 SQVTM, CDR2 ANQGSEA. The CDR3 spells CSVAFRNTEAFF. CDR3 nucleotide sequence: TGCAGCGTTGCGTTCAGGAACACTGAAGCTTTCTTT.